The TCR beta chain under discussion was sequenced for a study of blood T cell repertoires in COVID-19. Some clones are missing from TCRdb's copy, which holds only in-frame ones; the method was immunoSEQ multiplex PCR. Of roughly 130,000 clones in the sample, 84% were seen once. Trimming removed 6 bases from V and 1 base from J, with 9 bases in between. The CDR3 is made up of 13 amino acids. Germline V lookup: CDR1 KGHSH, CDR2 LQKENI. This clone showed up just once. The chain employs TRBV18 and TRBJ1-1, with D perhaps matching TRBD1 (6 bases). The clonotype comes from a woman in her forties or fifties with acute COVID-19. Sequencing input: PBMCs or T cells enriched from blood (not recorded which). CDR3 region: CASSDSRNTEAFF. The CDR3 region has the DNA TGTGCCAGCTCGGACAGCAGGAACACTGAAGCTTTCTTT.